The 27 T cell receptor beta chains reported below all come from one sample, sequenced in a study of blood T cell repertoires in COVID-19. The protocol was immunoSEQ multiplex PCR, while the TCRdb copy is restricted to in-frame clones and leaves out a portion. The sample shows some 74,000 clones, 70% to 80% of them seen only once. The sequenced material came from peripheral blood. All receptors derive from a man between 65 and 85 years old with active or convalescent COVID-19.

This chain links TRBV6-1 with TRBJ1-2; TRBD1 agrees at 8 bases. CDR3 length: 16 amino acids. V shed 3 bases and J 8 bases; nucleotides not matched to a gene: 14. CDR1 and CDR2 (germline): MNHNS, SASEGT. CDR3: CASSEYSGQVARGYTF. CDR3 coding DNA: TGTGCCAGCAGTGAGTACTCGGGACAGGTTGCTAGGGGCTACACCTTC.

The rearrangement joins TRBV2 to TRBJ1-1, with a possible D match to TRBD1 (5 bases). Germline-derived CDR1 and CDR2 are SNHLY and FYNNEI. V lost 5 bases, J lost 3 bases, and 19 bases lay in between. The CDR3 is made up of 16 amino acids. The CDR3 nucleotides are TGTGCCAGCAGTCAAGGGGTTGGAAGAGGGTACACTGAAGCTTTCTTT. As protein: CASSQGVGRGYTEAFF.

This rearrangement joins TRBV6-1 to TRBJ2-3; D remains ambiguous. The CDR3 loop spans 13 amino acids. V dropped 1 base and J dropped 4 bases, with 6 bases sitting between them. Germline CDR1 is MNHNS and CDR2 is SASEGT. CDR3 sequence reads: CASSEGAADTQYF. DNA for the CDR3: TGTGCCAGCAGTGAAGGAGCCGCAGATACGCAGTATTTT.

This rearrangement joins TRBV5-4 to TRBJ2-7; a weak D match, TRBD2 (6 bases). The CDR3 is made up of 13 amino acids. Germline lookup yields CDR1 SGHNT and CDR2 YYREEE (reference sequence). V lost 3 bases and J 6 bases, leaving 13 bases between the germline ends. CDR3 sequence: CASSWEVGVEQYF. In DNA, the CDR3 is TGTGCCAGCAGCTGGGAGGTGGGGGTCGAGCAGTACTTC.

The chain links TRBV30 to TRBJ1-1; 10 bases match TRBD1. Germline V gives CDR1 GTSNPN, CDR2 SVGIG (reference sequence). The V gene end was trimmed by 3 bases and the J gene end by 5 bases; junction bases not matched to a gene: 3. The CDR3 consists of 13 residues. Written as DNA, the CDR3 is TGTGCCTGGAGCAGGACAGGGGGAACTGAAGCTTTCTTT. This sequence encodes CAWSRTGGTEAFF.

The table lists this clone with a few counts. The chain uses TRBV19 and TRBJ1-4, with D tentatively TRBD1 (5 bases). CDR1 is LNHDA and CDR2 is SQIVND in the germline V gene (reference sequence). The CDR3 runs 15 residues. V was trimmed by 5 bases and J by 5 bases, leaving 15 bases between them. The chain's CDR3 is CASSEGAAGNEKLFF. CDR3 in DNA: TGTGCCAGTAGTGAAGGGGCCGCCGGGAATGAAAAACTGTTTTTT.

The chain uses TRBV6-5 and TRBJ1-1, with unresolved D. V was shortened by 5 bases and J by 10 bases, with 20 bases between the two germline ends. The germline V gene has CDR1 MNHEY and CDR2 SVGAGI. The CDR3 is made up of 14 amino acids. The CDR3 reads CASSPNGITDRAFF. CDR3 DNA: TGTGCCAGCAGTCCTAACGGGATCACTGATCGAGCTTTCTTT.

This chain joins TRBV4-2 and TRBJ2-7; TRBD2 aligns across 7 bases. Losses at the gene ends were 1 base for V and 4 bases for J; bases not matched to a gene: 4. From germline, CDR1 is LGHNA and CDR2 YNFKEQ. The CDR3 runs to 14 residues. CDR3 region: CASSQGGGSYEQYF. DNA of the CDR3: TGTGCCAGCAGCCAAGGGGGGGGATCATACGAGCAGTACTTC.

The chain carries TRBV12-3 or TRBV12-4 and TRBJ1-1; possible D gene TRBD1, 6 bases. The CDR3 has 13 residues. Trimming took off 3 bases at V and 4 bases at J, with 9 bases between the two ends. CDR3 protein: CASSFQGITEAFF. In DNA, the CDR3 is TGTGCCAGCAGTTTTCAGGGGATCACTGAAGCTTTCTTT.

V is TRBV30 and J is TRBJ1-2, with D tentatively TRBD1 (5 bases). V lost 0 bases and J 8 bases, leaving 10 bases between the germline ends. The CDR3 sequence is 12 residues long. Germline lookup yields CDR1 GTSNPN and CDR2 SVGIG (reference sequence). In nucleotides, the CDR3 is TGTGCCTGGAGTGTAGAGTGGGGCGGCTACACCTTC. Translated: CAWSVEWGGYTF.

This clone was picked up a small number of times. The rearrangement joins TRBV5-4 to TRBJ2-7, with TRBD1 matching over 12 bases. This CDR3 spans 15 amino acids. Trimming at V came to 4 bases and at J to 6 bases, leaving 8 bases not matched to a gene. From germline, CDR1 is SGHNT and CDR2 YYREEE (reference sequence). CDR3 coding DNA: TGTGCCAGCAGCACCCCGGGACAGGGGGCGGGCGAGCAGTACTTC. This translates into CASSTPGQGAGEQYF.

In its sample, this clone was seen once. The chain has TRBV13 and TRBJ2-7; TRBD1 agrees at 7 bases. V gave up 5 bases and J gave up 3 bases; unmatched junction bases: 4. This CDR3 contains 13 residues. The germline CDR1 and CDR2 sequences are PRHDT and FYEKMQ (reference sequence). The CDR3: CASSQGERYEQYF. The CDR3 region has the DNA TGTGCCAGCAGCCAGGGGGAGCGCTACGAGCAGTACTTC.

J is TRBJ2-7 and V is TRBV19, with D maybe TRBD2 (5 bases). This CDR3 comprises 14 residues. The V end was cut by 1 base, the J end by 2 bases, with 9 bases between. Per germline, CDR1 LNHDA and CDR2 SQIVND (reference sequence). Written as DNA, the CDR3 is TGTGCCAGTAGTATAGGTTCCGGGACCTACGAGCAGTACTTC. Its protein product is CASSIGSGTYEQYF. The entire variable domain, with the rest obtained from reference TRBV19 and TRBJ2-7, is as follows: DGGITQSPKYLFRKEGQNVTLSCEQNLNHDAMYWYRQDPGQGLRLIYYSQIVNDFQKGDIAEGYSVSREKKESFPLTVTSAQKNPTAFYLCASSIGSGTYEQYFGPGTRLTVT.

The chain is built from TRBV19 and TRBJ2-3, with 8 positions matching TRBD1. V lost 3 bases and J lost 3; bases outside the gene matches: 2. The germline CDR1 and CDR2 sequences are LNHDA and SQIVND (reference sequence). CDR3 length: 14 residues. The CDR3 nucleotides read TGTGCCAGTAGTATTTACAGGGGGACAGATACGCAGTATTTT. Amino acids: CASSIYRGTDTQYF.

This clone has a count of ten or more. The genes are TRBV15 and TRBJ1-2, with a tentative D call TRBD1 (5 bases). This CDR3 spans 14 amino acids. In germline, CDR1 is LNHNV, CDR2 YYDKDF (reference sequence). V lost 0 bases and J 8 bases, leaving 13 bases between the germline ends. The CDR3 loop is CATSRDPTDSGYTF. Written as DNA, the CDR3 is TGTGCCACCAGCAGAGACCCGACAGACTCCGGCTACACCTTC.

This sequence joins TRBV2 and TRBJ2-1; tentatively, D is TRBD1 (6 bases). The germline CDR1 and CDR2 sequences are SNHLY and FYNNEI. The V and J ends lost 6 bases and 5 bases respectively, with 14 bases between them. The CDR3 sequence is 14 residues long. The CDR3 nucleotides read TGTGCCAGCAGGGGAATGGGGGCTGACAATGAGCAGTTCTTC. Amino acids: CASRGMGADNEQFF.

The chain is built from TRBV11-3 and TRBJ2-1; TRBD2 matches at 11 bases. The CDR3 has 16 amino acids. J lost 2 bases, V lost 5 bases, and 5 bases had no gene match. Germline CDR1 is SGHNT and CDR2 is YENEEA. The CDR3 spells CASSPGTSGTYNEQFF. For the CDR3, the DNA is TGTGCCAGCAGCCCCGGGACTAGCGGTACCTACAATGAGCAGTTCTTC.

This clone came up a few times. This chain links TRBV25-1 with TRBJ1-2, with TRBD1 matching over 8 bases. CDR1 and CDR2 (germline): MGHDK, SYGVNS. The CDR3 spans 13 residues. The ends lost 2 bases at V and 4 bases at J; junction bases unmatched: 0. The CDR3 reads CASSEGTGYGYTF. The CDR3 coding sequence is TGTGCCAGCAGTGAAGGGACAGGCTATGGCTACACCTTC.

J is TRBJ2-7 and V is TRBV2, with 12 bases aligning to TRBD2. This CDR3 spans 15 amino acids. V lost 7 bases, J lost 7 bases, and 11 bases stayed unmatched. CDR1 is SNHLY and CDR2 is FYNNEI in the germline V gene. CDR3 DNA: TGTGCCAGCAATAAGGATCTAGCGGGGGGGCTAGAGCAGTACTTC. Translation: CASNKDLAGGLEQYF. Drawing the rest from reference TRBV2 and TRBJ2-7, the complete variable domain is EPEVTQTPSHQVTQMGQEVILRCVPISNHLYFYWYRQILGQKVEFLVSFYNNEISEKSEIFDDQFSVERPDGSNFTLKIRSTKLEDSAMYFCASNKDLAGGLEQYFGPGTRLTVT.

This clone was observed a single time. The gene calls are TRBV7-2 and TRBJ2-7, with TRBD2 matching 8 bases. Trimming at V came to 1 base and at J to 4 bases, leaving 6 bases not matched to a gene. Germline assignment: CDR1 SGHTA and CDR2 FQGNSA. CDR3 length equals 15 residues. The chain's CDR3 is CASSLGPGGMYEQYF. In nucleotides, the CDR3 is TGTGCCAGCAGCTTAGGTCCGGGGGGGATGTACGAGCAGTACTTC.

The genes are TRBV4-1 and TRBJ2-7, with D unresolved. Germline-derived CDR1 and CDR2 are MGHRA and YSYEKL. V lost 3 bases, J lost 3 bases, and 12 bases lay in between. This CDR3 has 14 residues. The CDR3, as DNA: TGCGCCAGCAGCCAGGCGGTTATGGGCTACGAGCAGTACTTC. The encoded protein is CASSQAVMGYEQYF.

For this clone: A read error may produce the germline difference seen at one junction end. This CDR3 reads CSASSGQLVVF. The CDR3 nucleotides are TGCAGTGCTTCAAGCGGGCAGCTTGTAGTTTTT. The chain employs TRBV20-1 and TRBJ1-4; no firm D call. This CDR3 has 11 amino acids. Germline CDR1 DFQATT, CDR2 SNEGSKA (reference sequence).

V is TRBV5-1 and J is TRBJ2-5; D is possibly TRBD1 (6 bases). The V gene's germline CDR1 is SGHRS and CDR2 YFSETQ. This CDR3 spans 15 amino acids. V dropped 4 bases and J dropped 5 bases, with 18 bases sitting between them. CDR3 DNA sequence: TGCGCCAGCAGCGGGCAGGGGAACCCTCGGGAGACCCAGTACTTC. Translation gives CASSGQGNPRETQYF.

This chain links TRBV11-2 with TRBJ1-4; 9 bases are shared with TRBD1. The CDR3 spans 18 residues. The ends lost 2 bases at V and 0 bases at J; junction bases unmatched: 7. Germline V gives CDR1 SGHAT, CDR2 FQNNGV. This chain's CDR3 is CASSLRTGQGTTNEKLFF. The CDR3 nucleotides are TGTGCCAGCAGCTTACGGACGGGACAGGGCACAACTAATGAAAAACTGTTTTTT.

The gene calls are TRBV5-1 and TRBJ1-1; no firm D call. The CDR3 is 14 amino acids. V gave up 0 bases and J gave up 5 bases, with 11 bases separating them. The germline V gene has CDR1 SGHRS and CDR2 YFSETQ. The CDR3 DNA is TGCGCCAGCAGCTTGGGCGCAGGTCAAACTGAAGCTTTCTTT. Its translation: CASSLGAGQTEAFF. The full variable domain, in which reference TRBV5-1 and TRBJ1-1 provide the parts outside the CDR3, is KAGVTQTPRYLIKTRGQQVTLSCSPISGHRSVSWYQQTPGQGLQFLFEYFSETQRNKGNFPGRFSGRQFSNSRSEMNVSTLELGDSALYLCASSLGAGQTEAFFGQGTRLTVV.

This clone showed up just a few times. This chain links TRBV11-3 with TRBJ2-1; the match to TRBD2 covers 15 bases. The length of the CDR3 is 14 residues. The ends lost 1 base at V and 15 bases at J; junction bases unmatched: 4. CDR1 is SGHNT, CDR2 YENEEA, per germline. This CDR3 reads CASSLGTSGGVMFF. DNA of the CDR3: TGTGCCAGCAGCTTAGGGACTAGCGGGGGGGTAATGTTCTTC.

CDR3 loop: CASSELQGTGELFF. The CDR3 DNA follows: TGCGCCAGCAGTGAGCTCCAGGGCACCGGGGAGCTGTTTTTT. The J gene is TRBJ2-2, the V gene TRBV10-1; possibly TRBD1 for D (5 bases). The V gene's germline CDR1 is WNHNN and CDR2 SYGVQD (reference sequence). The CDR3 has 14 residues. Trimming shortened V by 2 bases and J by 4 bases, and 8 bases separated the two germline ends.